This TCR beta chain emerged from a study of OX40 agonist ivuxolimab in advanced cancers. V shed 1 base and J shed 0 bases, with 4 bases lying between them. The CDR3 is made up of 13 amino acids. Germline values: CDR1 MNHNS, CDR2 SASEGT. TCRdb keeps only in-frame clones here, not all; method: immunoSEQ multiplex PCR. This table holds about 79,000 clones, roughly 84% found once. The gene calls are TRBV6-1 and TRBJ2-7; D ambiguous. Specimen: CD4+ or CD8+ T cells sorted from blood, collected in a trial of the OX40 agonist ivuxolimab. The sequence came from an adult with an advanced solid tumor such as melanoma, head and neck, liver or kidney cancer. In nucleotides, the CDR3 is TGTGCCAGCAGTGAAGGGAGCTCCTACGAGCAGTACTTC. Its protein is CASSEGSSYEQYF.